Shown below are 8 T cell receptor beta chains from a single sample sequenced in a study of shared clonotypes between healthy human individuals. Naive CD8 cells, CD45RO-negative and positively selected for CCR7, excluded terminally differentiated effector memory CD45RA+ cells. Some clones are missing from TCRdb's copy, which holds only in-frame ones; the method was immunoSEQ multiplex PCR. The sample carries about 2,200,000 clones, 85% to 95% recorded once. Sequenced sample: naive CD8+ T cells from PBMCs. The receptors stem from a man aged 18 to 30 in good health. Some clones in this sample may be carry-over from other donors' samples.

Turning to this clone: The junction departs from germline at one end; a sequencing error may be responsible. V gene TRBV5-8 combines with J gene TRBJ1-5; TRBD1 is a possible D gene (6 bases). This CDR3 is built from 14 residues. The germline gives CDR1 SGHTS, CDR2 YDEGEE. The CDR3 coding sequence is TGTGCCAGCAACTTGGAGGGGGTCAGGCAGCCCCAGCATTTT. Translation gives CASNLEGVRQPQHF.

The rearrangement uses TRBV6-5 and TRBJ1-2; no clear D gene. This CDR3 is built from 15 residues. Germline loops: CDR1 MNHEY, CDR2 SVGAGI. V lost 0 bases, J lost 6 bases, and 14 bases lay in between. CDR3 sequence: CASSYSNTPKDGYTF. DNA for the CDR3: TGTGCCAGCAGTTACTCGAACACTCCCAAAGATGGCTACACCTTC.

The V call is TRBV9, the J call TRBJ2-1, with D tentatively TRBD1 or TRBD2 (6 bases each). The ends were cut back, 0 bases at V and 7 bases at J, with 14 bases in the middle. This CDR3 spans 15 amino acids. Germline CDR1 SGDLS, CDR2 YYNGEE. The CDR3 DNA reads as TGTGCCAGCAGCGTAGGTACAGGGCGGGGAAATGAGCAGTTCTTC. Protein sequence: CASSVGTGRGNEQFF.

CDR3 nucleotides: TGTGCCAGCAGCTCGGGACTAGCGGGAGTCCATGAGCAGTTCTTC. Residues: CASSSGLAGVHEQFF. The gene calls are TRBV11-3 and TRBJ2-1; 14 positions agree with TRBD2. The junction had 4 bases not matched to a gene; V was cut back by 4 bases and J by 8 bases. The germline V gene has CDR1 SGHNT and CDR2 YENEEA. The CDR3 length is 15 residues.

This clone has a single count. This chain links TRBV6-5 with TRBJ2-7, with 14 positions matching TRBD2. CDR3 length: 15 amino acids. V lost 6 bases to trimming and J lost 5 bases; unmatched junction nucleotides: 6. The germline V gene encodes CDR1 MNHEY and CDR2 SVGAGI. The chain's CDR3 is CASRQGLAGVHEQYF. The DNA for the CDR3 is TGTGCCAGCAGACAGGGACTAGCGGGAGTACACGAGCAGTACTTC.

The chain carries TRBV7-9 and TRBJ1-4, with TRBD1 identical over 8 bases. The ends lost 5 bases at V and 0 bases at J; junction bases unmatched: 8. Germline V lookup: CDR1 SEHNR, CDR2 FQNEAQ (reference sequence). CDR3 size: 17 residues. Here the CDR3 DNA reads TGTGCCAGCAGCCCACTACAGGGGGGGGCAACTAATGAAAAACTGTTTTTT. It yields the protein CASSPLQGGATNEKLFF.

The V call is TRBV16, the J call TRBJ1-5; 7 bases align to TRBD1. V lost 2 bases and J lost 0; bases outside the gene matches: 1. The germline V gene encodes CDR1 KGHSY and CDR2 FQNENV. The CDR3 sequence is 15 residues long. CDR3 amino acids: CASSQGTDSNQPQHF. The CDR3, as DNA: TGTGCCAGCAGCCAAGGGACAGATAGCAATCAGCCCCAGCATTTT.

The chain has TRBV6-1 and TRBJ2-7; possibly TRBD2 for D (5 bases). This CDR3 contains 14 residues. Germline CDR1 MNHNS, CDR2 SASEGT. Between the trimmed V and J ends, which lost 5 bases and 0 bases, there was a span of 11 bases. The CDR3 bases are TGTGCCAGCAGTCCGCCGGGAAACTCCTACGAGCAGTACTTC. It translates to CASSPPGNSYEQYF.